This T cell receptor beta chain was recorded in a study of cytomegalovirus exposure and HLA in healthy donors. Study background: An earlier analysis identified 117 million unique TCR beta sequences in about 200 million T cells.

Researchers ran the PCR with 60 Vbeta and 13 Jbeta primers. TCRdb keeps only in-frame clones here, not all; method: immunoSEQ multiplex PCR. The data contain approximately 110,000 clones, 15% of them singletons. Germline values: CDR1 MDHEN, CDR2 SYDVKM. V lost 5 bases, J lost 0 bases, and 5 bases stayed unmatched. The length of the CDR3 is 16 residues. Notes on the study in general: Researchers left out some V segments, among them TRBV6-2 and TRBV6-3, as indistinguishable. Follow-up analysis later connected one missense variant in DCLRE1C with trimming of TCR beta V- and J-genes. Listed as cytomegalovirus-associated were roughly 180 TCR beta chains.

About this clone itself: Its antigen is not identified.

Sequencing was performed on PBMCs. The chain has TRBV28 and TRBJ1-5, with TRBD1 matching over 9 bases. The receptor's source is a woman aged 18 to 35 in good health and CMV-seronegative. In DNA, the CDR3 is TGTGCCAGCAGTATCAACAGGGGGCATAGCAATCAGCCCCAGCATTTT. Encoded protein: CASSINRGHSNQPQHF.